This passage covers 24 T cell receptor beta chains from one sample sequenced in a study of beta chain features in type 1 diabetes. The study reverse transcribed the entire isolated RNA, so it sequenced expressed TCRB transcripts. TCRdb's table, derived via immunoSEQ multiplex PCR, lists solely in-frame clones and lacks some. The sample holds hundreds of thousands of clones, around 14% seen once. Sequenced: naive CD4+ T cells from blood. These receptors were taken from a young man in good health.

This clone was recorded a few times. The CDR3 loop reads CASSRNRGGADTQYF. CDR3 bases: TGTGCCAGCTCCAGGAACAGGGGTGGGGCAGATACGCAGTATTTT. This chain connects TRBV18 to TRBJ2-3, with 7 bases that match TRBD1. Germline trimming cut 6 bases from V and 4 bases from J; bases unmatched to any gene: 10. Germline assignment: CDR1 KGHSH and CDR2 LQKENI. CDR3 length equals 15 residues. The entire variable domain, with the rest obtained from reference TRBV18 and TRBJ2-3, is as follows: NAGVMQNPRHLVRRRGQEARLRCSPMKGHSHVYWYRQLPEEGLKFMVYLQKENIIDESGMPKERFSAEFPKEGPSILRIQQVVRGDSAAYFCASSRNRGGADTQYFGPGTRLTVL.

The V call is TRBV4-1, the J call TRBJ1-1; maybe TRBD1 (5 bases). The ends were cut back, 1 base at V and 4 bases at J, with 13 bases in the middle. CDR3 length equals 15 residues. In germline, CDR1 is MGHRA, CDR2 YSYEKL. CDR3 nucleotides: TGCGCCAGCAGCCAAGCCTCTAAAGGGGTCACTGAAGCTTTCTTT. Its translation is CASSQASKGVTEAFF.

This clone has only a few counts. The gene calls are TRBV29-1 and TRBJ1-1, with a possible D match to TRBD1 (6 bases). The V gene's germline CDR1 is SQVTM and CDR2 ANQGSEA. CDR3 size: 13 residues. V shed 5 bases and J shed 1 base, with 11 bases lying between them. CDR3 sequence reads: CSVRGHKNTEAFF. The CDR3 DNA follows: TGCAGCGTTCGGGGACACAAGAACACTGAAGCTTTCTTT.

The CDR3 here is CASSQATGLYGYTF. In DNA, the CDR3 is TGCGCCAGCAGCCAGGCAACAGGGCTGTATGGCTACACCTTC. The rearrangement uses TRBV4-1 and TRBJ1-2; D perhaps matches TRBD1 (6 bases). The CDR3 contains 14 residues. Germline V gene lookup returns CDR1 MGHRA and CDR2 YSYEKL. Trimming shortened V by 3 bases and J by 5 bases, and 13 bases separated the two germline ends.

Here the CDR3 reads CASIDRYTDTQYF. The CDR3 region has the DNA TGTGCCAGCATCGACAGGTACACAGATACGCAGTATTTT. V is TRBV7-9 and J is TRBJ2-3; possible D gene TRBD1, 6 bases. From germline, CDR1 is SEHNR and CDR2 FQNEAQ (reference sequence). The CDR3 has 13 residues. Trimming removed 7 bases at V and 2 bases at J, with 10 bases between.

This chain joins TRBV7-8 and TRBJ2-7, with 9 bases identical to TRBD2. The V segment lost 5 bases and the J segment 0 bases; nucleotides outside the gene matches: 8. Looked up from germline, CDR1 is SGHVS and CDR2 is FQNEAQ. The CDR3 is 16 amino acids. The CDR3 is CASSLLAGVHSYEQYF. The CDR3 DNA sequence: TGTGCCAGCAGCCTTTTAGCGGGGGTCCACTCCTACGAGCAGTACTTC.

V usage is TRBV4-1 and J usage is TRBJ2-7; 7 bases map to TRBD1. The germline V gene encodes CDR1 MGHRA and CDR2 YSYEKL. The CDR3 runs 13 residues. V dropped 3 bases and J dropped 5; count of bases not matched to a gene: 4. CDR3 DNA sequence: TGCGCCAGCAGCCAGACAGGGTTCGACGAGCAGTACTTC. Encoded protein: CASSQTGFDEQYF.

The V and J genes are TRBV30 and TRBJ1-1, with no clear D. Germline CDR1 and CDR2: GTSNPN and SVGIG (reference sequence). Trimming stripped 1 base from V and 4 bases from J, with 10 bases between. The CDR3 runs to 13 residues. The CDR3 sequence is CAWSASRGTEAFF. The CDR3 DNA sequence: TGTGCCTGGAGTGCCTCGCGAGGCACTGAAGCTTTCTTT.

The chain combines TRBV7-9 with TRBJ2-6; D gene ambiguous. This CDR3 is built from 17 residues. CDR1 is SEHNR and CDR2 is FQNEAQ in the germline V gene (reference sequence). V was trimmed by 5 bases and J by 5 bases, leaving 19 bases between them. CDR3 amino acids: CASSALVFPSRANVLTF. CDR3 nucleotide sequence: TGTGCCAGCAGCGCGCTGGTGTTTCCGAGCCGGGCCAACGTCCTGACTTTC.

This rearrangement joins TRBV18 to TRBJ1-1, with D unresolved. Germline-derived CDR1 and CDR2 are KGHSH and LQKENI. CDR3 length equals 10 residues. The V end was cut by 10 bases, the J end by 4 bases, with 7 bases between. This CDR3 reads CATEGTEAFF. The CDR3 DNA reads TGTGCCACCGAGGGCACTGAAGCTTTCTTT.

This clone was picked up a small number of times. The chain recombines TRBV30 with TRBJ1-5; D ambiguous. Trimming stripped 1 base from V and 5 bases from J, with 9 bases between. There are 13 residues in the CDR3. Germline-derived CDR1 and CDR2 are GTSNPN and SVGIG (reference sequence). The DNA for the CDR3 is TGTGCCTGGAGTGGCTTGACCGATCAGCCCCAGCATTTT. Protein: CAWSGLTDQPQHF.

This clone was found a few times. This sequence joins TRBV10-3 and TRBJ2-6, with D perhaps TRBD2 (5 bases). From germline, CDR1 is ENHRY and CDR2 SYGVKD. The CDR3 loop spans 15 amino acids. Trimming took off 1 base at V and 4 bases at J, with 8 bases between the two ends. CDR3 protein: CAISEWGEGANVLTF. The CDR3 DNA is TGTGCCATCAGTGAGTGGGGAGAAGGGGCCAACGTCCTGACTTTC.

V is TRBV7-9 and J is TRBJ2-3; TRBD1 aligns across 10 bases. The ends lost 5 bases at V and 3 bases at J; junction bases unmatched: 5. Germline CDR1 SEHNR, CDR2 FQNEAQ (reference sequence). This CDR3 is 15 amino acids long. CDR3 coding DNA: TGTGCCAGCAGCGTCGGGACAGGGGCGACAGATACGCAGTATTTT. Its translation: CASSVGTGATDTQYF.

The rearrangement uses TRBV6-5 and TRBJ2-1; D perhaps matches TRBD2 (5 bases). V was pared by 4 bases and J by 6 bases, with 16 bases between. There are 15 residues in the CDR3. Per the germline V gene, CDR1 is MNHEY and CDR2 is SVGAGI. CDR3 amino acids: CASSLGRRIGNEQFF. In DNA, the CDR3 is TGTGCCAGCAGTTTGGGGAGACGTATCGGCAATGAGCAGTTCTTC.

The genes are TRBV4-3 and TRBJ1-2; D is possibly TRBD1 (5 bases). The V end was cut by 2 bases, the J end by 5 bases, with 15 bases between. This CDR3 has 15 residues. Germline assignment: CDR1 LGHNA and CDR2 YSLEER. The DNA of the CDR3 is TGCGCCAGCAGCCAATCAGGGTTAGGTGGATATGGCTACACCTTC. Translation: CASSQSGLGGYGYTF.

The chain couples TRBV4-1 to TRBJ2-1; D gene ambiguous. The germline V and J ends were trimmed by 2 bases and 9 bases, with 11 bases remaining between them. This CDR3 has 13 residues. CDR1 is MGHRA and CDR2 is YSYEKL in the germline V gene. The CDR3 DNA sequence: TGCGCCAGCAGCCAAAACCTCGACCTTGAGCAGTTCTTC. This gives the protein CASSQNLDLEQFF.

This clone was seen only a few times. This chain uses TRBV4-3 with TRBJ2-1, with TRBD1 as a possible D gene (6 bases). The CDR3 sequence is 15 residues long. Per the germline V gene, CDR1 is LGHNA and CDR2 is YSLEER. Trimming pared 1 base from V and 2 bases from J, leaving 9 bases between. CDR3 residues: CASSQGGQPYNEQFF. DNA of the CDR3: TGCGCCAGCAGCCAAGGCGGACAGCCCTACAATGAGCAGTTCTTC.

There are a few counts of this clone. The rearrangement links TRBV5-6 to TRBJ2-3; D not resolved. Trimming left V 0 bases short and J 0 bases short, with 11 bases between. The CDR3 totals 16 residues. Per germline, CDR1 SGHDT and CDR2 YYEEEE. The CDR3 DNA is TGTGCCAGCAGCTTGGCCGCAGACTTTAGCACAGATACGCAGTATTTT. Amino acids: CASSLAADFSTDTQYF.

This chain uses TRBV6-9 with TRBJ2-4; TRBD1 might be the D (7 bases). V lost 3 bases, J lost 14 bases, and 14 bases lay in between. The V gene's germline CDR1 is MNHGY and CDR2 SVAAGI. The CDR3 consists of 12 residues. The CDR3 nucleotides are TGTGCCAGCAGTTACGTCCAGGGGGAGGAGTACTTC. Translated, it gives CASSYVQGEEYF.

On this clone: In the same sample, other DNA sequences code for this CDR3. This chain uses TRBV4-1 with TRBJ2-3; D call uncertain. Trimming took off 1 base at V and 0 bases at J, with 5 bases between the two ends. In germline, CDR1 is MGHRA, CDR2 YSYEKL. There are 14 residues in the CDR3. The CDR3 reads CASSQGASTDTQYF. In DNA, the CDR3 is TGCGCCAGCAGCCAAGGGGCCAGCACAGATACGCAGTATTTT.

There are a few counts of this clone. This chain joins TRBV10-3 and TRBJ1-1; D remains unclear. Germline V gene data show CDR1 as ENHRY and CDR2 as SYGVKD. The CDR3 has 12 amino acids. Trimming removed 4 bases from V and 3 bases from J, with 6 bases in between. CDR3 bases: TGTGCCATCAGTGCCACGGACACTGAAGCTTTCTTT. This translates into CAISATDTEAFF.

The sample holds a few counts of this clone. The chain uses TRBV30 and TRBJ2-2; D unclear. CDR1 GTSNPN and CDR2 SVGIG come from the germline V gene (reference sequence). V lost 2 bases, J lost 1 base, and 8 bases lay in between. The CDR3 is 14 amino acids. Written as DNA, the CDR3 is TGTGCCTGGAGTATAAGGATGAACACCGGGGAGCTGTTTTTT. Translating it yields CAWSIRMNTGELFF.

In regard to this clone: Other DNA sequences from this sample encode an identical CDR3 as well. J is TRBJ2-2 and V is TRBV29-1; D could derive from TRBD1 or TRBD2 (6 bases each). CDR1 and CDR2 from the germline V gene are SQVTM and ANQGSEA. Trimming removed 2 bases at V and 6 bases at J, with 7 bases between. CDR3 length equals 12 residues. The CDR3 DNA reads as TGCAGCGTTGAAAGGGGGGCCGGGGAGCTGTTTTTT. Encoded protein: CSVERGAGELFF.

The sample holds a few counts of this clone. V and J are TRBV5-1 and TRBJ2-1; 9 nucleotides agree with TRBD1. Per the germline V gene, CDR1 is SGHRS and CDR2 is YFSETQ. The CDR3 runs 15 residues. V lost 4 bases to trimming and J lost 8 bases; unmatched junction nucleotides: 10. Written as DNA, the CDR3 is TGCGCCAGCAGCAGACCCGGGACAGGGAATTATGAGCAGTTCTTC. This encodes CASSRPGTGNYEQFF.